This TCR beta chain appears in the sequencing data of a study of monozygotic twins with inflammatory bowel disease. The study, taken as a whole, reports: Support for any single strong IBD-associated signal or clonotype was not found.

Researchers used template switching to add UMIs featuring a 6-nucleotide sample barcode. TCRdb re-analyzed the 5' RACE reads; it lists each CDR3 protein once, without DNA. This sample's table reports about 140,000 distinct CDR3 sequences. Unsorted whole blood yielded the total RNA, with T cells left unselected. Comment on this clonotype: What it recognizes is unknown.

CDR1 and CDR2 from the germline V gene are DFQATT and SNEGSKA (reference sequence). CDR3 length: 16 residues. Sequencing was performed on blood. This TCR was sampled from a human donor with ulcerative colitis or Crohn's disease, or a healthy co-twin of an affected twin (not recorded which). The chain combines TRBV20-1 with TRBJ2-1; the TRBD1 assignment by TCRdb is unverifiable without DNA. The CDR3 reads CSAIPTGGRVYNEQFF.